This TCR beta chain was recorded in a study of shared clonotypes between healthy human individuals. Study summary: Aged between 18 and 49, the donors were two women and three men.

The donors, healthy adults who were HIV-negative, had experienced no recent acute infections or vaccinations. Only Caucasian adults living in Nashville, Tennessee made up the donor group. Germline loops: CDR1 SGDLS, CDR2 YYNGEE. The CDR3 length is 18 residues. The junction had 13 bases not matched to a gene; V was cut back by 0 bases and J by 10 bases. Sequencing used immunoSEQ multiplex PCR; TCRdb keeps in-frame clones, though not all of them. This sample carries around 500,000 clones, roughly 78% of them seen once, and the ten largest clones take approximately 12%. This receptor was obtained from a woman aged 40 to 50 in good health. Some clones in this sample may be carry-over from other donors' samples. The chain uses TRBV9 and TRBJ2-1; 13 positions agree with TRBD2. What was sequenced was PBMCs. This chain's CDR3 is CASSVAWGRTSGSREQFF. CDR3 nucleotide sequence: TGTGCCAGCAGCGTAGCCTGGGGGAGGACTAGCGGGAGTAGGGAGCAGTTCTTC.